Following are 19 T cell receptor beta chains from one sample sequenced in a study of Ad26.COV2.S vaccination and SARS-CoV-2 variants. TCRdb's copy holds only in-frame clones and misses some; the assay was immunoSEQ multiplex PCR. The sample holds 440,000 or so clones, 92% seen once. The treatment denotes: approximately 18 received Ad26.COV2.S at low or high dose, single or two shots; a few received placebo; per-sample allocation not given. Specimens were obtained on day 63 following the first vaccine or placebo injection. Sequences were derived from peripheral blood, sampled in a trial of Ad26.COV2.S vaccine versus placebo. The receptors come from a person between 18 and 59 years old who received the Ad26.COV2.S COVID-19 vaccine or a placebo.

The chain uses TRBV19 and TRBJ1-3, with D hard to call. This CDR3 is built from 14 residues. Trimming stripped 5 bases from V and 0 bases from J, with 8 bases between. Germline CDR1 LNHDA, CDR2 SQIVND (reference sequence). CDR3 bases: TGTGCCAGTAGTTCAGCGAGCTCTGGAAACACCATATATTTT. Translating gives CASSSASSGNTIYF.

This clone was observed a single time. V and J are TRBV12-3 or TRBV12-4 and TRBJ2-1, with a tentative D call TRBD2 (6 bases). The CDR3 runs to 13 residues. Trimming removed 6 bases from V and 4 bases from J, with 10 bases in between. CDR3 amino acids: CASRGLPYNEQFF. The CDR3 DNA follows: TGTGCCAGCAGGGGACTTCCGTACAATGAGCAGTTCTTC.

The chain recombines TRBV4-3 with TRBJ2-7; D possibly matches TRBD1 or TRBD2 (7 bases each). Germline V gives CDR1 LGHNA, CDR2 YSLEER. Trimming took off 5 bases at V and 3 bases at J, with 23 bases between the two ends. This CDR3 is 17 amino acids long. CDR3 protein: CASSKTRGGRNNYEQYF. CDR3 nucleotides: TGCGCCAGCAGCAAGACCAGGGGGGGGCGGAACAACTACGAGCAGTACTTC.

V is TRBV6-4 and J is TRBJ1-4, with D possibly TRBD1 on 5 matching bases. The CDR3 extends over 15 amino acids. The germline V gene has CDR1 MRHNA and CDR2 SNTAGT. Trimming cost V 6 bases and J 0 bases, with 11 bases left between them. CDR3 sequence: CASRTAHATNEKLFF. CDR3 sequence (DNA): TGTGCCAGCAGGACAGCACATGCAACTAATGAAAAACTGTTTTTT.

V and J are TRBV5-1 and TRBJ2-1; 8 bases are a match to TRBD1. This CDR3 comprises 14 residues. The ends lost 4 bases at V and 3 bases at J; junction bases unmatched: 3. CDR1 is SGHRS and CDR2 is YFSETQ in the germline V gene. For the CDR3, the DNA is TGCGCCAGCAGCCTGGGACAGGACTACAATGAGCAGTTCTTC. It is translated as CASSLGQDYNEQFF.

V gene TRBV7-9 combines with J gene TRBJ1-1; tentative D call: TRBD1 (6 bases). In germline, CDR1 is SEHNR, CDR2 FQNEAQ (reference sequence). This CDR3 spans 12 amino acids. The V end was cut by 5 bases, the J end by 4 bases, with 8 bases between. The CDR3 loop is CASSADSTEAFF. CDR3 in DNA: TGTGCCAGCAGCGCGGACAGCACTGAAGCTTTCTTT.

This chain links TRBV2 with TRBJ1-6; 7 bases map to TRBD1. V was pared by 8 bases and J by 9 bases, with 7 bases of the junction left unmatched. This CDR3 has 13 amino acids. Germline V CDR1 and CDR2: SNHLY, FYNNEI. The CDR3 region has the DNA TGTGCCAGCTTCGGACAGGTCGGTTCACCCCTCCACTTT. The encoded protein is CASFGQVGSPLHF. The full variable domain, completed using reference TRBV2 and TRBJ1-6, is EPEVTQTPSHQVTQMGQEVILRCVPISNHLYFYWYRQILGQKVEFLVSFYNNEISEKSEIFDDQFSVERPDGSNFTLKIRSTKLEDSAMYFCASFGQVGSPLHFGNGTRLTVT.

The chain uses TRBV6-6 and TRBJ1-2; D is undetermined. The CDR3 has 15 amino acids. Germline V CDR1 and CDR2: MNHNY, SVGAGI (reference sequence). The V gene lost 2 bases and the J gene lost 1 base, with 11 bases spanning the gap. In DNA, the CDR3 is TGTGCCAGCAGTTACGAGCCGGACTTTAACTATGGCTACACCTTC. It specifies CASSYEPDFNYGYTF.

V and J are TRBV27 and TRBJ1-1; D possibly corresponds to TRBD1 (5 bases). The CDR3 is 13 amino acids. Germline V gives CDR1 MNHEY, CDR2 SMNVEV (reference sequence). The V gene lost 6 bases and the J gene lost 3 bases, with 11 bases spanning the gap. The CDR3 region is CASRTGRYTEAFF. DNA of the CDR3: TGTGCCAGCAGGACGGGACGGTACACTGAAGCTTTCTTT.

The chain has TRBV4-3 and TRBJ2-3; weak D call: TRBD2 (5 bases). The V end was cut by 5 bases, the J end by 6 bases, with 15 bases between. The length of the CDR3 is 14 residues. Germline assignment: CDR1 LGHNA and CDR2 YSLEER. The CDR3 reads CASSTRTGPDTQYF. The DNA for the CDR3 is TGCGCCAGCAGCACCCGGACTGGCCCTGATACGCAGTATTTT.

The gene calls are TRBV5-6 and TRBJ1-1; a weak D match, TRBD1 (5 bases). The CDR3 has 12 residues. The germline CDR1 and CDR2 sequences are SGHDT and YYEEEE. V lost 8 bases and J lost 5, with 13 bases in between. CDR3 nucleotides: TGTGCCAGTTTTGGGGGGGAGACTGAAGCTTTCTTT. Translating gives CASFGGETEAFF.

The chain joins TRBV6-4 to TRBJ2-1, with D maybe TRBD1 (5 bases). V was trimmed by 0 bases and J by 2 bases, leaving 11 bases between them. There are 16 residues in the CDR3. Germline loops: CDR1 MRHNA, CDR2 SNTAGT. CDR3 DNA: TGTGCCAGCAGTGACTCGAACAGGTTCCCCTACAATGAGCAGTTCTTC. Amino acid sequence: CASSDSNRFPYNEQFF.

This clone was detected once. The chain couples TRBV7-9 to TRBJ2-7; the D gene is possibly TRBD2 (6 bases). The germline CDR1 and CDR2 sequences are SEHNR and FQNEAQ (reference sequence). The CDR3 length is 12 residues. The V and J ends lost 5 bases and 6 bases respectively, with 11 bases between them. CDR3 sequence (DNA): TGTGCCAGCAGCCTCTTGGGGGGCGAGCAGTACTTC. Encoded protein: CASSLLGGEQYF.

This CDR3 is CASSKGEIRDRGHSGANVLTF. CDR3 DNA: TGTGCCAGCAGCAAAGGAGAGATTCGGGACAGGGGTCACTCTGGGGCCAACGTCCTGACTTTC. The chain uses TRBV21-1 and TRBJ2-6; the tabulated D call, TRBD1, remains unverified against the DNA. TRBV21-1 is recorded as a pseudogene. The CDR3 length is 21 residues.

As regards this clone: Different DNA sequences within this sample yield the same CDR3. The J gene is TRBJ2-5, the V gene TRBV7-9; D unclear. V was shortened by 2 bases and J by 1 base, with 5 bases between the two germline ends. The CDR3 loop spans 13 amino acids. Germline V gene sequence: CDR1 SEHNR, CDR2 FQNEAQ (reference sequence). The CDR3 reads CASSLNSQETQYF. Here the CDR3 DNA reads TGTGCCAGCAGCTTAAACAGCCAAGAGACCCAGTACTTC.

The chain is built from TRBV5-5 and TRBJ1-2; D gene ambiguous. In germline, CDR1 is SGHKS, CDR2 YYEKEE (reference sequence). The CDR3 is 13 amino acids. Trimming stripped 4 bases from V and 8 bases from J, with 15 bases between. CDR3 coding DNA: TGTGCCAGCAGCCCATGGACCGTAGGGGGCTACACCTTC. Its protein is CASSPWTVGGYTF.

The rearrangement uses TRBV2 and TRBJ2-3; no definite D call. The V end was cut by 6 bases, the J end by 8 bases, with 6 bases between. The CDR3 totals 10 residues. CDR1 is SNHLY, CDR2 FYNNEI, per germline. CDR3 coding DNA: TGTGCCAGCAGAGGTCGTACGCAGTATTTT. Translating it yields CASRGRTQYF.

This chain uses TRBV24-1 with TRBJ1-2; no reliable D call. The CDR3 extends over 13 amino acids. The germline V gene has CDR1 KGHDR and CDR2 SFDVKD. V lost 5 bases and J lost 2, with 8 bases in between. CDR3 nucleotides: TGTGCCACCAGTGTAGGGATGAACTATGGCTACACCTTC. Protein: CATSVGMNYGYTF.

The chain links TRBV9 to TRBJ2-3; the D is unclear. CDR3 length equals 15 residues. Germline lookup yields CDR1 SGDLS and CDR2 YYNGEE. The V gene lost 3 bases and the J gene lost 3 bases, with 14 bases spanning the gap. CDR3 in amino acids: CASSDTSPGTDTQYF. CDR3 nucleotides: TGTGCCAGCAGCGATACAAGCCCCGGGACAGATACGCAGTATTTT. Using reference TRBV9 and TRBJ2-3 for the parts outside the CDR3, the full variable domain is DSGVTQTPKHLITATGQRVTLRCSPRSGDLSVYWYQQSLDQGLQFLIQYYNGEERAKGNILERFSAQQFPDLHSELNLSSLELGDSALYFCASSDTSPGTDTQYFGPGTRLTVL.